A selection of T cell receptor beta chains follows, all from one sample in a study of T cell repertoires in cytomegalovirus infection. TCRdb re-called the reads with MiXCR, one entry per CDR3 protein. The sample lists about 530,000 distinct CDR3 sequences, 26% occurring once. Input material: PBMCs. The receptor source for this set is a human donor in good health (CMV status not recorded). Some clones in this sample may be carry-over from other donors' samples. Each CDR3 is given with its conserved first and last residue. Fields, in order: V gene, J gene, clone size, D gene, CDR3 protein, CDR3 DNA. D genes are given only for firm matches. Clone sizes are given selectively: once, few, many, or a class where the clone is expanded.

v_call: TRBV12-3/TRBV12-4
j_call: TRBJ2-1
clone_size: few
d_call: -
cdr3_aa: CASSLAVGGGEQFF
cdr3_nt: TGTGCCAGCAGTTTAGCAGTCGGTGGTGGTGAGCAGTTCTTC

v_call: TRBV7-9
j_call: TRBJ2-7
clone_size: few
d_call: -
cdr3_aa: CASSGEWQEAYEQYF
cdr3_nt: TGTGCCAGCAGCGGGGAGTGGCAGGAAGCCTACGAGCAGTACTTC

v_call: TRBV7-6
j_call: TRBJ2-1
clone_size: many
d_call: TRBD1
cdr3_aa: CASSLLQGQPPLDNEQFF
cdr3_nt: TGTGCCAGCAGCCTACTGCAGGGACAGCCCCCACTGGACAATGAGCAGTTCTTC

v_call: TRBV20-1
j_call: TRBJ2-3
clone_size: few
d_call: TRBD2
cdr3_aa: CSAQAGGRDTQYF
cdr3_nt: TGCAGTGCGCAAGCGGGAGGGCGAGATACGCAGTATTTT

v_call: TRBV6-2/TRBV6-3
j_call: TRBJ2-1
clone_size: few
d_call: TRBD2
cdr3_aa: CASSYPKDLAANYEQFF
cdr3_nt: TGTGCCAGCAGTTACCCAAAGGACCTAGCGGCAAACTATGAGCAGTTCTTC

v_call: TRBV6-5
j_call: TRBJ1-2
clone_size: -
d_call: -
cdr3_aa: CASSLAGEGWYTF
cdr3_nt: TGTGCCAGCAGTTTAGCAGGGGAAGGTTGGTACACCTTC

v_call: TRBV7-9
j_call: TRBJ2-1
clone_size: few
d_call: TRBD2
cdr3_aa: CASSPLTSGKSSYNEQFF
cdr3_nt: TGTGCCAGCAGCCCCTTGACTAGCGGAAAGAGCTCCTACAATGAGCAGTTCTTC

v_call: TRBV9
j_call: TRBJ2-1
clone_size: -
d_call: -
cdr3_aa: CASSVGWSSYNEQFF
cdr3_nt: TGTGCCAGCAGCGTAGGTTGGAGCTCCTACAATGAGCAGTTCTTC

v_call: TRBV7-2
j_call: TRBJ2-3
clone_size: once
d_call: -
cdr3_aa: CASSLEHNRRDTQYF
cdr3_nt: TGTGCCAGCAGCTTAGAACATAACAGGAGAGATACGCAGTATTTT

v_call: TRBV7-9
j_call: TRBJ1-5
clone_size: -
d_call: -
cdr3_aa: CASSLVGISQHF
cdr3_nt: TGTGCCAGCAGCTTAGTGGGGATCTCCCAGCATTTT

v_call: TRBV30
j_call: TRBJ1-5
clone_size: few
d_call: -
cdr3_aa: CAWSLGPRSNQPQHF
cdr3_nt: TGTGCCTGGAGTCTGGGGCCTCGGAGCAATCAGCCCCAGCATTTT

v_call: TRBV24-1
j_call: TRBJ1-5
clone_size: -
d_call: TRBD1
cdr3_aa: CATSPSGQGLNQPQHF
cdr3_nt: TGTGCCACCAGCCCCTCGGGACAGGGCCTAAATCAGCCCCAGCATTTT

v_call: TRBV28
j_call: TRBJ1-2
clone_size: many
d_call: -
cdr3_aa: CASSRGGANPGIFGYTF
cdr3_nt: TGTGCCAGCAGCCGGGGGGGGGCTAATCCGGGGATTTTTGGCTACACCTTC

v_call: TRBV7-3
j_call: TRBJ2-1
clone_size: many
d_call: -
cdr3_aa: CASSLIGNNEQFF
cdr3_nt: TGTGCCAGCAGCTTAATCGGAAACAATGAGCAGTTCTTC

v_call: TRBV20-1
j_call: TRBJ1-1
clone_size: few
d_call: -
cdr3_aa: CSALKGGIRVTEAFF
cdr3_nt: TGCAGTGCTTTAAAGGGGGGTATTCGGGTTACTGAAGCTTTCTTT

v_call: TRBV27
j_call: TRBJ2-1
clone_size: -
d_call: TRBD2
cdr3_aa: CASKERDDNEQFF
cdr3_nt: TGTGCCAGCAAAGAGCGGGACGACAATGAGCAGTTCTTC

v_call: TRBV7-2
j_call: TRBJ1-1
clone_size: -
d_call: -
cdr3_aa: CASSLGLSGATTEAFF
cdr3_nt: TGTGCCAGCAGCTTAGGTTTGTCGGGGGCTACCACTGAAGCTTTCTTC

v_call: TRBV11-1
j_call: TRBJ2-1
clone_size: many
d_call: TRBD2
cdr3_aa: CASSPLPRTSGAFSYNEQFF
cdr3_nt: TGTGCCAGCAGCCCCCTCCCCCGGACTAGCGGTGCTTTCTCCTACAATGAGCAGTTCTTC